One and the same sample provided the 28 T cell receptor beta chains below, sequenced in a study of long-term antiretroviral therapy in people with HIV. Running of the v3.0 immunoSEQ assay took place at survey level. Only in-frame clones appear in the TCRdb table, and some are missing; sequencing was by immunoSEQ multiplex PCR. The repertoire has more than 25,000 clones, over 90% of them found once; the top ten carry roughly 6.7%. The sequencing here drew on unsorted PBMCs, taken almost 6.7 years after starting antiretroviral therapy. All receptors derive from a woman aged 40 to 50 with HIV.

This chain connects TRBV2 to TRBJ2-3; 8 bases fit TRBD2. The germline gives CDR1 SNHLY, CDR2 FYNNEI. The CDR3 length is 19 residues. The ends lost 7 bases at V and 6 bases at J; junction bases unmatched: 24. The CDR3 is CASILRPGLVLFNRDTQYF. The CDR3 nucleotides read TGTGCCAGCATCCTACGCCCGGGACTAGTATTGTTCAATAGGGATACGCAGTATTTT.

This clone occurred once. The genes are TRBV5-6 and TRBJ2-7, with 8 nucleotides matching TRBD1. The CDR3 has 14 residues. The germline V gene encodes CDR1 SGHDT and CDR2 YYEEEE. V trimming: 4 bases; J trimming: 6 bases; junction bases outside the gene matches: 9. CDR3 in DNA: TGTGCCAGCAGCCTCGGACAGGGACTCTCCGAGCAGTACTTC. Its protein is CASSLGQGLSEQYF.

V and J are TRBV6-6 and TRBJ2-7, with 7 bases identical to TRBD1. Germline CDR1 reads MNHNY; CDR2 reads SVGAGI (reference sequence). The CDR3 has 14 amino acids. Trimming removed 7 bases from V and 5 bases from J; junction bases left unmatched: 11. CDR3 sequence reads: CASTNRGEGNEQYF. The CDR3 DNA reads TGTGCCAGCACCAACAGGGGCGAGGGTAACGAGCAGTACTTC.

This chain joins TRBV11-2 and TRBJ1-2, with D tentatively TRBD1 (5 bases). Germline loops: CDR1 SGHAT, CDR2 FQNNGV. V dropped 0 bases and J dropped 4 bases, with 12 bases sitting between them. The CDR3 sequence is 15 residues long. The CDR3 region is CASSLEGRVPYGYTF. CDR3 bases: TGTGCCAGCAGCTTAGAGGGCAGGGTACCCTATGGCTACACCTTC. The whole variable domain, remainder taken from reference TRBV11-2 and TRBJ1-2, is EAGVAQSPRYKIIEKRQSVAFWCNPISGHATLYWYQQILGQGPKLLIQFQNNGVVDDSQLPKDRFSAERLKGVDSTLKIQPAKLEDSAVYLCASSLEGRVPYGYTFGSGTRLTVV.

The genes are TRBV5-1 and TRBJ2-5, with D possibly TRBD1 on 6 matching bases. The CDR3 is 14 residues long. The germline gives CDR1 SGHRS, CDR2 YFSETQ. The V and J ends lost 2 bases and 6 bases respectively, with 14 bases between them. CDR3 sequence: CASSLQTGVKTQYF. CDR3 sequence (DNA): TGCGCCAGCAGCTTACAGACAGGAGTTAAGACCCAGTACTTC.

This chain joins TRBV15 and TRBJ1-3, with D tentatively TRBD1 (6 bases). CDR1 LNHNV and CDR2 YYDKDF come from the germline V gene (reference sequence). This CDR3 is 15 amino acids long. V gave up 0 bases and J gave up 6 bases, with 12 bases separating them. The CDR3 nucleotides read TGTGCCACCAGCAGAGAAGCGGGGGCGGTAAACACCATATATTTT. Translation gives CATSREAGAVNTIYF. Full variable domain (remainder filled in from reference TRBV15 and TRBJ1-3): DAMVIQNPRYQVTQFGKPVTLSCSQTLNHNVMYWYQQKSSQAPKLLFHYYDKDFNNEADTPDNFQSRRPNTSFCFLDIRSPGLGDTAMYLCATSREAGAVNTIYFGEGSWLTVV.

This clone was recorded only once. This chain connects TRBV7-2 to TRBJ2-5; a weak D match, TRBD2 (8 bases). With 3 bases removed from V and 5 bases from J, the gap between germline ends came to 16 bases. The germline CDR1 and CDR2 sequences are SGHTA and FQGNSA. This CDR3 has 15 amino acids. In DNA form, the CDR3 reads TGTGCCAGCAGCTTCCCGGGAGGGGGCGGGGAGACCCAGTACTTC. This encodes CASSFPGGGGETQYF. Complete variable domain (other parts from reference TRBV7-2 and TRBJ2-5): GAGVSQSPSNKVTEKGKDVELRCDPISGHTALYWYRQSLGQGLEFLIYFQGNSAPDKSGLPSDRFSAERTGGSVSTLTIQRTQQEDSAVYLCASSFPGGGGETQYFGPGTRLLVL.

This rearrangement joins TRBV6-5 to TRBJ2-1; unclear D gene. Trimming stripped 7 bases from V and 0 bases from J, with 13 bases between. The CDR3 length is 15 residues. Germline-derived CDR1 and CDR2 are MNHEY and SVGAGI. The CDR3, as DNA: TGTGCCAGCATGGGTGGCTATTACTCCTACAATGAGCAGTTCTTC. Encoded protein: CASMGGYYSYNEQFF.

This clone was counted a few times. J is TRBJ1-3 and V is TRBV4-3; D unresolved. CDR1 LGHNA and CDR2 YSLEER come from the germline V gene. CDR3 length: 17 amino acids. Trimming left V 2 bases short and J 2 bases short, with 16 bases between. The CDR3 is CASSQRYGGRTGNTIYF. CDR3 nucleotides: TGCGCCAGCAGCCAAAGATATGGCGGCCGCACTGGAAACACCATATATTTT.

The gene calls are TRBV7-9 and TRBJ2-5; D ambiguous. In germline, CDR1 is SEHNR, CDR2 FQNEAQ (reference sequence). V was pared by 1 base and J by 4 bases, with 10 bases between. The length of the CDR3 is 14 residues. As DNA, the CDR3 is TGTGCCAGCAGCTTAGAACTCCCAGGAGAGACCCAGTACTTC. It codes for CASSLELPGETQYF.

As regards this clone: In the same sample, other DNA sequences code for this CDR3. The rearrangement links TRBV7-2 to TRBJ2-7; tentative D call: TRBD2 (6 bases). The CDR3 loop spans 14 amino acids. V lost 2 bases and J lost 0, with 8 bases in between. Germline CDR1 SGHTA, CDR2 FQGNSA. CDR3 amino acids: CASSLTGSSYEQYF. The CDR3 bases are TGTGCCAGCAGCTTAACCGGGAGCTCCTACGAGCAGTACTTC.

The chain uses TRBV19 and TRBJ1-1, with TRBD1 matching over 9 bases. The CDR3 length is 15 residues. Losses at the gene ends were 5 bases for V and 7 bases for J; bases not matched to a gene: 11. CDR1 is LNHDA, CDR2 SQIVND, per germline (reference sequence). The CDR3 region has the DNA TGTGCCAGTAGTGAGACGGACAGGGGCGATTATGAAGCTTTCTTT. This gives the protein CASSETDRGDYEAFF.

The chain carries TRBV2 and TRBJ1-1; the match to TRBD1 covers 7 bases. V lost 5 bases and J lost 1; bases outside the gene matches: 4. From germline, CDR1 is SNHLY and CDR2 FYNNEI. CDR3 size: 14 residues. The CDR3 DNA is TGTGCCAGCAGTCCGGGGACAGCGAACACTGAAGCTTTCTTT. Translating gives CASSPGTANTEAFF.

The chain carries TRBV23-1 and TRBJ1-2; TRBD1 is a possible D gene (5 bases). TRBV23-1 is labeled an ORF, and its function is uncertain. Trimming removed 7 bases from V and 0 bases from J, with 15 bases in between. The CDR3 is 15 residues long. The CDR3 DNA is TGCGCCAGCAATCATAGCAGGGAAACTAACTATGGCTACACCTTC. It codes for CASNHSRETNYGYTF.

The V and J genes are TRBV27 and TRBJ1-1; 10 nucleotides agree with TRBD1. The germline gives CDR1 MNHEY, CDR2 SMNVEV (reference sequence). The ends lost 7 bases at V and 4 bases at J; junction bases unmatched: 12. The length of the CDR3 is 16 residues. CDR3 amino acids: CASTSTTGTGVTEAFF. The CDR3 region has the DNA TGTGCCAGCACATCAACCACCGGGACAGGGGTCACTGAAGCTTTCTTT.

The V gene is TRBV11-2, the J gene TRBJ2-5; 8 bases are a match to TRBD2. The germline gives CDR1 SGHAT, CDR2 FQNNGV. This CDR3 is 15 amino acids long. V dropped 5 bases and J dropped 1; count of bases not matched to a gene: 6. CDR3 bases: TGTGCCAGCAGCCCGCGGGGGGACCTCCAAGAGACCCAGTACTTC. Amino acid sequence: CASSPRGDLQETQYF.

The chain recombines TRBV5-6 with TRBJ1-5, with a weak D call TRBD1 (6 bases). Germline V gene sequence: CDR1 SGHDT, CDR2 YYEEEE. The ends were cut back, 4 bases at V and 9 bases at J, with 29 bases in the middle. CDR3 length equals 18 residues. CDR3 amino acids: CASSLQGGGSSSRGPQHF. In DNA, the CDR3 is TGTGCCAGCAGCCTACAGGGTGGGGGGTCATCTTCCCGGGGGCCCCAGCATTTT.

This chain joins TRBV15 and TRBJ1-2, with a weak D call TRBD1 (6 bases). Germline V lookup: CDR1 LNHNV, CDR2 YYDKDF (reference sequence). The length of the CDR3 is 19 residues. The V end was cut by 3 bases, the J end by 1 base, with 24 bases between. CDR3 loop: CATSSALGEQGLGNYGYTF. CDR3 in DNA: TGTGCCACCAGCAGTGCTCTGGGAGAGCAGGGGCTTGGTAACTATGGCTACACCTTC.

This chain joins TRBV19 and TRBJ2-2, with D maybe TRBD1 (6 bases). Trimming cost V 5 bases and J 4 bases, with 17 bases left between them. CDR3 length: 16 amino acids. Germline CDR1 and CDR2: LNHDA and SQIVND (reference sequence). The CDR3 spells CASSRQAGTSTGELFF. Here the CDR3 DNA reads TGTGCCAGTAGTCGGCAAGCCGGGACATCCACCGGGGAGCTGTTTTTT.

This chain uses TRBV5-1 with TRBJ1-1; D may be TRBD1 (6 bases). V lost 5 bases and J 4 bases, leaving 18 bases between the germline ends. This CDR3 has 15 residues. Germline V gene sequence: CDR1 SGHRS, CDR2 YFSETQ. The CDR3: CASSLPGHTSTEAFF. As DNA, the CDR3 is TGCGCCAGCAGTCTTCCGGGACACACCAGCACTGAAGCTTTCTTT.

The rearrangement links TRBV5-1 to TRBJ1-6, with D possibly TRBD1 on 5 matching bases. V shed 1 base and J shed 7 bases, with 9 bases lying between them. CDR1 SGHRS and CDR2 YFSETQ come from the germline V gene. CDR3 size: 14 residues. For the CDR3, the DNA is TGCGCCAGCAGCTTGCAAGGGGCCAATTCACCCCTCCACTTT. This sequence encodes CASSLQGANSPLHF.

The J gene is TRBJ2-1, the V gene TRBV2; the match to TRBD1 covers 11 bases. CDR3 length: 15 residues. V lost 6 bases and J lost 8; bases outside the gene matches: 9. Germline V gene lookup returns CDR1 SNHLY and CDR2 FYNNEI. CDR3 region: CASSGDRGADDEQFF. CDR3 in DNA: TGTGCCAGCAGCGGGGACAGGGGGGCTGACGATGAGCAGTTCTTC. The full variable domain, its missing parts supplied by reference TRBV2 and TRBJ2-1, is EPEVTQTPSHQVTQMGQEVILRCVPISNHLYFYWYRQILGQKVEFLVSFYNNEISEKSEIFDDQFSVERPDGSNFTLKIRSTKLEDSAMYFCASSGDRGADDEQFFGPGTRLTVL.

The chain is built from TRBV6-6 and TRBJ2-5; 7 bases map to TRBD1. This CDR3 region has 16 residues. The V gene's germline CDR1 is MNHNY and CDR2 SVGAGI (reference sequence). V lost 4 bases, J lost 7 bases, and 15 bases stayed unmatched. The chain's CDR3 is CASSSPRDRARGTQYF. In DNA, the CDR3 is TGTGCCAGCAGTTCCCCAAGGGACAGAGCAAGGGGGACCCAGTACTTC.

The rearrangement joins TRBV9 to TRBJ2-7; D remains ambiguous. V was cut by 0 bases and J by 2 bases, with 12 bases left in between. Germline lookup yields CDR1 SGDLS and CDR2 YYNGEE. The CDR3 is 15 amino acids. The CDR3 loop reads CASSVGTQDPYEQYF. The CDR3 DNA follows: TGTGCCAGCAGCGTAGGGACCCAGGACCCCTACGAGCAGTACTTC.

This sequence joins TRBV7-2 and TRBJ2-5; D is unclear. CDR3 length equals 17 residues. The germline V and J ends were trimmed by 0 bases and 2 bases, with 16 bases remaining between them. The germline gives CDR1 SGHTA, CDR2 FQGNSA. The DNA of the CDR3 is TGTGCCAGCAGCTTAGCGCTCGGCCCCACTGTTCAAGAGACCCAGTACTTC. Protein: CASSLALGPTVQETQYF.

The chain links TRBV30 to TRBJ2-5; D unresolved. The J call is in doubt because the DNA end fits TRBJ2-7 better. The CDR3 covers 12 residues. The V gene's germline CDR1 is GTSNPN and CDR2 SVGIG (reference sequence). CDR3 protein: CACTPGSYEQYF. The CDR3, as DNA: TGTGCCTGTACACCTGGGTCCTACGAGCAGTACTTC.

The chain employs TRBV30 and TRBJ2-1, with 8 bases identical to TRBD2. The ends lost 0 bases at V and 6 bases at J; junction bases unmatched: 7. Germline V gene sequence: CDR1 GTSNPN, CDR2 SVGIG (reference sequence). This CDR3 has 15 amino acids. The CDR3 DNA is TGTGCCTGGAGTGTAATCCCGGGGGGGGGCAATGAGCAGTTCTTC. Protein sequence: CAWSVIPGGGNEQFF.

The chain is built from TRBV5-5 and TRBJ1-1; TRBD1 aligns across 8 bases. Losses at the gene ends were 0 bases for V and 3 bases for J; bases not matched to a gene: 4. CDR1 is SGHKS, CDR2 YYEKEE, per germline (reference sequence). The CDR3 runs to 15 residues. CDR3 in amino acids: CASSLVAGGHTEAFF. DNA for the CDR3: TGTGCCAGCAGCTTGGTGGCAGGGGGCCACACTGAAGCTTTCTTT.